This T cell receptor beta chain came from a study of shared T cell receptors in the human thymus (dated by TCRdb to about 2021). Background on the whole study: The study examined how self-reactive, shared T-cell receptor alpha chains are generated in the human thymus.

Preparation of the library involved the immunoSEQ multiplex PCR assay. Drawn from immuneACCESS, this table holds only the in-frame rearrangements with V and J called that TCRdb kept. Clones are partly lost; checked studies trace under half to an unresolved V gene and leave the rest unexplained. The sample table lists 500,000 to 750,000 clones, approximately 90% of them with a count of one. 0.01% of the sample belongs to the ten largest clones. Trimmed from V: 3 bases; trimmed from J: 1 base; junction bases lacking a gene match: 8. Based on the germline V gene, the CDR1 and CDR2 sequences are LGHNA and YSLEER. The CDR3, from cysteine to phenylalanine, totals 17 residues. This entry keeps only the CDR3 DNA: 51 bases, framed from base 1. Comment on this clone: What antigen it recognizes has not been identified. The input lacks base qualities; no much larger clone sits a single base away.

These data were also filed under a second study, of human thymus T cells. The second paper states: In Finland, the donors were immunologically healthy infants who were having open corrective cardiac surgery for congenital heart defects. Thymus tissue was obtained as surgical resects removed during corrective cardiac surgery. Biased V and J gene segment usage appeared to be present in both thymic and peripheral blood repertoires. The related research found that thymic TCR repertoires overlapped highly between unrelated individuals. The study used under 10 infant thymus samples plus four related peripheral blood samples to characterize TCR alpha and beta repertoires. Donor ages ranged from roughly 6 to 250 days, and the cohort comprised 5 to 7 male and a couple of female infants. After being mechanically released from the tissue, thymocytes were kept at -70 degrees C in pellets of about 10-32 million cells. A QIAsymphony instrument was used to extract genomic DNA from the frozen cell pellets. The immunoSEQ multiplex PCR assay was used to amplify the TCRB and TCRAD loci from a standardized amount of quality-controlled genomic DNA. The V(D)J region was spanned by amplicons of a length sufficient to cover the CDR3 and to identify V and J genes. Through the commercial immunoSEQ service, the amplicons were sequenced on an Illumina platform. Corrections for primer bias and sequencing errors followed previously described methods, while TCRAD and TCRB definitions were based on the IMGT database. The repertoires were analysed using immunoSEQ Analyzer 3.0 and VDJTools for basic statistics, V/J segment usage, diversity estimates, rarefaction and pairwise overlap. Diversity was estimated with Chao1, ChaoE, Efron-Thisted, Shannon and inverse Simpson indices, and also on datasets down-sampled to the smallest sample. Repertoire overlap used strict matching of CDR3 nucleotide sequence, V gene and J gene, with Jaccard-based multidimensional scaling clustering. On average, thymus samples yielded some 810,000 unique TCRB clonotypes, whereas blood samples yielded roughly 80,000.

Material for sequencing was thymocytes. The clonotype originates from a boy in the first two years of life with a congenital heart defect. Donor details come from another sample of the same person, matched by shared clones. The chain links TRBV4-3 with TRBJ2-3, with TRBD2 matching 9 junction bases. The CDR3 here reads CASSHHTSGRGTDTQYF. The bases read TGCGCCAGCAGCCACCACACTAGCGGGCGGGGCACAGATACGCAGTATTTT.